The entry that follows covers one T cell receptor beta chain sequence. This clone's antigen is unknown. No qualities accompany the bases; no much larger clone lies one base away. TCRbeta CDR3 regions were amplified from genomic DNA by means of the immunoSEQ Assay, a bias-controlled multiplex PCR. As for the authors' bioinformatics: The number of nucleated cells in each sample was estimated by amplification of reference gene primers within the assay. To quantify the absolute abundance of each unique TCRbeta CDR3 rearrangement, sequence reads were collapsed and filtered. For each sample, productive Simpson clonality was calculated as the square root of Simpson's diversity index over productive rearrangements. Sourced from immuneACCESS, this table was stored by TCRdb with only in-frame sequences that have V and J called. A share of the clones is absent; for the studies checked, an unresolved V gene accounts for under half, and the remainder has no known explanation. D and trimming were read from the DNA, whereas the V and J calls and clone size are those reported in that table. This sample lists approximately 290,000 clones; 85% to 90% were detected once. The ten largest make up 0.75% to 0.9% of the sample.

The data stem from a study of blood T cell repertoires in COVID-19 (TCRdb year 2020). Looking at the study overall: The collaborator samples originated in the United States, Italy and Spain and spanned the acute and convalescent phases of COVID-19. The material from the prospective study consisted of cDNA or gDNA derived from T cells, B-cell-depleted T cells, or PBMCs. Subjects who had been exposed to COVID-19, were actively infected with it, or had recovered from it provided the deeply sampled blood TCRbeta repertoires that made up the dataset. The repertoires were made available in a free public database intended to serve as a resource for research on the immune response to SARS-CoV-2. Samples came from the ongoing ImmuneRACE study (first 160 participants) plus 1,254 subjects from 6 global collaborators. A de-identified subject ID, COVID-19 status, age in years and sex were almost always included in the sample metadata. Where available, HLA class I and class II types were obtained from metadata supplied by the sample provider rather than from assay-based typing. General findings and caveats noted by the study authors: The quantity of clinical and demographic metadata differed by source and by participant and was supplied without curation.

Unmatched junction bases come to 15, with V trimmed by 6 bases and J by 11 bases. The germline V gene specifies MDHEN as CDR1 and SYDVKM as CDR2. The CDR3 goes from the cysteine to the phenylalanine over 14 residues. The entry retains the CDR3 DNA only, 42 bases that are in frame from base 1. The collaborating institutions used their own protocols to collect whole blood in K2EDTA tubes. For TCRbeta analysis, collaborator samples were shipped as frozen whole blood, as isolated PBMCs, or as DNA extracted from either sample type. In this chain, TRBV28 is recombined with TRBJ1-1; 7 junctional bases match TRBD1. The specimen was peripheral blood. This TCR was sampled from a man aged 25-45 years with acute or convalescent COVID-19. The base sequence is TGTGCCAGCAGATCACAGGGGACATCTCTCTCGGCTTTCTTT. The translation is CASRSQGTSLSAFF.